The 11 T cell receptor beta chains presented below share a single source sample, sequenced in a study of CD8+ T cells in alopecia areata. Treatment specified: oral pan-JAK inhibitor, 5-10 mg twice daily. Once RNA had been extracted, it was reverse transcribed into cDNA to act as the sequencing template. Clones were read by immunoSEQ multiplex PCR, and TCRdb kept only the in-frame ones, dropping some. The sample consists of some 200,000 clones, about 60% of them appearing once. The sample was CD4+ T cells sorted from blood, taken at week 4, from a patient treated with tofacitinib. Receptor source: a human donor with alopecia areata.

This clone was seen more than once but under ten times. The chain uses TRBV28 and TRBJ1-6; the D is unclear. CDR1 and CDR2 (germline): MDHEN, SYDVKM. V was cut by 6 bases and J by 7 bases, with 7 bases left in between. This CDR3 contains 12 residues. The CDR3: CASRRGNSPLHF. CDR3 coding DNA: TGTGCCAGCAGGAGAGGGAATTCACCCCTCCACTTT. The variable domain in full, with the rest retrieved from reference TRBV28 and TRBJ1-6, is DVKVTQSSRYLVKRTGEKVFLECVQDMDHENMFWYRQDPGLGLRLIYFSYDVKMKEKGDIPEGYSVSREKKERFSLILESASTNQTSMYLCASRRGNSPLHFGNGTRLTVT.

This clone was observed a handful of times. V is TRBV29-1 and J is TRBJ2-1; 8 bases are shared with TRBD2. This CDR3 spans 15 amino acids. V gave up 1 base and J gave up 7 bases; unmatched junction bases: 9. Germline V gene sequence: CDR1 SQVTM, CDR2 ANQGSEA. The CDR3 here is CSVEAIGGAMNEQFF. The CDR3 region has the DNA TGCAGCGTTGAAGCTATCGGGGGGGCGATGAATGAGCAGTTCTTC.

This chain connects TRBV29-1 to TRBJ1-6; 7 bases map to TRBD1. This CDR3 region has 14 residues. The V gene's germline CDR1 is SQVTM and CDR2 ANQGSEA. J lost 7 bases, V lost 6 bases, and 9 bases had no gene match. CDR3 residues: CSVRTGTANSPLHF. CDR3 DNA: TGCAGCGTGAGAACCGGGACAGCAAATTCACCCCTCCACTTT.

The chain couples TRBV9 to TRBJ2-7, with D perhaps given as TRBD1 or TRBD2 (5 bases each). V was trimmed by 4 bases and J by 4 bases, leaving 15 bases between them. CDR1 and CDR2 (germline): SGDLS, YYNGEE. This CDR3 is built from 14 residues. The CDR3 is CASSTHGAVYEQYF. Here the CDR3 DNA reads TGTGCCAGCAGCACTCACGGGGCAGTTTACGAGCAGTACTTC.

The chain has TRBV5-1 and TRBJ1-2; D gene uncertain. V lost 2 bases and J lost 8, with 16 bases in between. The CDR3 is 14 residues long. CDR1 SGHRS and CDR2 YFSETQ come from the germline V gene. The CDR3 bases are TGCGCCAGCAGCTTCTCGGGCGAGGGTAGGGGCTACACCTTC. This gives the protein CASSFSGEGRGYTF.

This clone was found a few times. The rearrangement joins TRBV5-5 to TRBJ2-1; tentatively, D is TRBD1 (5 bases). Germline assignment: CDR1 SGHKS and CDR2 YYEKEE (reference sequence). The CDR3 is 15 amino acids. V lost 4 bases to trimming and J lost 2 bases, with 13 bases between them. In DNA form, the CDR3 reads TGTGCCAGCAGCCCCAGGGATAATACCTACAATGAGCAGTTCTTC. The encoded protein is CASSPRDNTYNEQFF.

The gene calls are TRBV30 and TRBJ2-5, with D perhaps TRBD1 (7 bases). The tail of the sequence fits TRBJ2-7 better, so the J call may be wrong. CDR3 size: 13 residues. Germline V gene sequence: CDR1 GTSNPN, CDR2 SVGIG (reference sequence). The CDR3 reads CAWRRQGGYEQYF. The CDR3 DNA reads TGTGCCTGGAGAAGGCAGGGGGGTTACGAGCAGTACTTC.

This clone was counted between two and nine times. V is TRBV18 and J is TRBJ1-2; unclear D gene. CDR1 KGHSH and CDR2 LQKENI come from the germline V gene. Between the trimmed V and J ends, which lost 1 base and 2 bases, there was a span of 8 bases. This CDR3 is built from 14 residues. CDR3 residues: CASSPLALNYGYTF. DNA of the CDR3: TGTGCCAGCTCACCACTCGCACTGAACTATGGCTACACCTTC. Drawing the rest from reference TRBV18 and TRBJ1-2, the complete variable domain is NAGVMQNPRHLVRRRGQEARLRCSPMKGHSHVYWYRQLPEEGLKFMVYLQKENIIDESGMPKERFSAEFPKEGPSILRIQQVVRGDSAAYFCASSPLALNYGYTFGSGTRLTVV.

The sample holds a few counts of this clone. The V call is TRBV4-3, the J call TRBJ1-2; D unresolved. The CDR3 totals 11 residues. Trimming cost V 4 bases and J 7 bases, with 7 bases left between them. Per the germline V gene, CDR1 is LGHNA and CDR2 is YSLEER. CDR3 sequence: CASSRGFGYTF. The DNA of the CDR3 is TGCGCCAGCAGCCGGGGTTTTGGCTACACCTTC.

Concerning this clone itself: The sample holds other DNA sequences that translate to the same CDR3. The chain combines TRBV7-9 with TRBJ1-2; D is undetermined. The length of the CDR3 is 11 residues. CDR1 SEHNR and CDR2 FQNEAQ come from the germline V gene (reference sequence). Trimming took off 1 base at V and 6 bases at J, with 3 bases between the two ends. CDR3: CASSLGDGYTF. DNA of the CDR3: TGTGCCAGCAGCTTAGGGGATGGCTACACCTTC.

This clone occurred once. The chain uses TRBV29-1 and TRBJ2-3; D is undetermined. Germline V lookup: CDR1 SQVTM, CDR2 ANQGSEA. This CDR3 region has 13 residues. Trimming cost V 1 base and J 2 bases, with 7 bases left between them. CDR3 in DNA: TGCAGCGTTGAAGGGACGGCCACAGATACGCAGTATTTT. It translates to CSVEGTATDTQYF.